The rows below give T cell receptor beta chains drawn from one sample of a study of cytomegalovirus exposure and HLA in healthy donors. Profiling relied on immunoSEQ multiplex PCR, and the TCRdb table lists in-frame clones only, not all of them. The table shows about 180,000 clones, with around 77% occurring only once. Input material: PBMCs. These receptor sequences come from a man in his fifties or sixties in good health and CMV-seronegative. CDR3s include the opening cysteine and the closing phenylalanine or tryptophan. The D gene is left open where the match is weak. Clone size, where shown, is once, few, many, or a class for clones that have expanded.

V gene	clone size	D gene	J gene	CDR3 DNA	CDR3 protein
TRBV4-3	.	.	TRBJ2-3	TGCGCCAGCAGCCAAAACGGACACAGCACAGATACGCAGTATTTT	CASSQNGHSTDTQYF
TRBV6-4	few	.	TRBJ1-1	TGTGCCAGCAGTGTCAGCAGGGACACTGAAGCTTTCTTT	CASSVSRDTEAFF
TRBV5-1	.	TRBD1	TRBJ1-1	TGCGCCAGCTCGGTCCAGGGGGCGAACACTGAAGCTTTCTTT	CASSVQGANTEAFF
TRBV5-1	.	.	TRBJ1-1	TGCGCCAGCAGCTTGGCCGGGGGGGCCACTGAAGCTTTCTTT	CASSLAGGATEAFF
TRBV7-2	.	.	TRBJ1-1	TGTGCCAGCAGCTTGACAGGGAACACTGAAGCTTTCTTT	CASSLTGNTEAFF
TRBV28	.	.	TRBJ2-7	TGTGCCAGCAGTGGCGGGACCCCCTACGAGCAGTACTTC	CASSGGTPYEQYF
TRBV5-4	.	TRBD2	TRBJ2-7	TGTGCCAGCAGCTCCGGGACTAGCCTACCCTACGAGCAGTACTTC	CASSSGTSLPYEQYF
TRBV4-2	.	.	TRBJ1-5	TGTGCCAGCAGCCCCCTGGACAGCAGCAATCAGCCCCAGCATTTT	CASSPLDSSNQPQHF
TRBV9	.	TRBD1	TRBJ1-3	TGTGCCAGCAGCGTAGATGGGACAGAGCAGGACACCATATATTTT	CASSVDGTEQDTIYF
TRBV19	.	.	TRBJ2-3	TGTGCCAGTAGTCCCTGGGCCGACGTCGCAGATACGCAGTATTTT	CASSPWADVADTQYF
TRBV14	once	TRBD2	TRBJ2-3	TGTGCCAGCAGCCTCTCTCCGGGACTAGCGGATCTGAGGAGGCAGTATTTT	CASSLSPGLADLRRQYF
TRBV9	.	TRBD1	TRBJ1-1	TGTGCCAGCAGCGTAGGGGACAGAAACACTGAAGCTTTCTTT	CASSVGDRNTEAFF
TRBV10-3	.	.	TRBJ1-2	TGTGCCATCAGTGAGTCGAGGGGAGGATGGTATGGCTACACCTTC	CAISESRGGWYGYTF
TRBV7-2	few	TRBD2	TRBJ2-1	TGTGCCAGCAGCCCAAATGGTCCTAGCGGGAATGAGCAGTTCTTC	CASSPNGPSGNEQFF
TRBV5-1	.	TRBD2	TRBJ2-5	TGCGCCAGCAGCTTGTTACTAGCGGGTTGGAATAAAGAGACCCAGTACTTC	CASSLLLAGWNKETQYF
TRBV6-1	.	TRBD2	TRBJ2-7	TGTGCCAGCAGTGAACCGTTCCTAGCGGGAGGGCCTAACGAGCAGTACTTC	CASSEPFLAGGPNEQYF
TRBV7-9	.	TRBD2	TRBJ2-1	TGTTCCAGCAGCTTACAGACTAGCGGGGGGGTTGAGCAGTTCTTC	CSSSLQTSGGVEQFF
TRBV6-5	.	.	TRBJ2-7	TGTGCCAGCTCCCCTAGTGAGGGGGTGAAGTACTTC	CASSPSEGVKYF
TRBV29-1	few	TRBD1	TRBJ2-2	TGCAGCGGAAAGGACAGGGGAAGCAACGGGGAGCTGTTTTTT	CSGKDRGSNGELFF
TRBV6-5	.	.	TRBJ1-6	TGTGCCAGCAGAACGTCTACTTCTAATTCACCCCTCCACTTT	CASRTSTSNSPLHF
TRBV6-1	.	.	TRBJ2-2	TGTGCCAGCAGTGAAGCCGGGGGACCAGCCGGGGAGCTGTTTTTT	CASSEAGGPAGELFF
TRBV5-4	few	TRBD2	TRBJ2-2	TGTGCCAGCAGCTTGGTGGCGGGAGGCGCCGGGGAGCTGTTTTTT	CASSLVAGGAGELFF
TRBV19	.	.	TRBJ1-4	TGTGCCAGTAGTACCGGCTTGACAGGATTCGAAAAACTGTTTTTT	CASSTGLTGFEKLFF
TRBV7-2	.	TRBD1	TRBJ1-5	TGTGCCAGCAGCCCCCAATCGACAGGGGGCGGGACGAGCAATCAGCCCCAGCATTTT	CASSPQSTGGGTSNQPQHF